The sequence of this T cell receptor beta chain was determined in a study of OX40 agonist ivuxolimab in advanced cancers. Findings and caveats of the study: Doses of 0.1 to 3.0 mg/kg were accompanied by clonal expansion of CD4+ and CD8+ blood T cells by week 6. Low levels of normalized T-cell clonal expansion also appeared in some nonresponders.

Peripheral blood came from all dose cohorts at three timepoints. As regards this clone: The antigen is unknown.

The data were produced by immunoSEQ multiplex PCR, yet TCRdb's version contains in-frame clones alone and is incomplete. The sample lists about 82,000 clones, around 87% occurring once. The TCR comes from an adult with an advanced solid tumor such as melanoma, head and neck, liver or kidney cancer. Sequencing used CD4+ or CD8+ T cells sorted from blood, obtained in a trial of the OX40 agonist ivuxolimab.

The CDR3 reads CASSQRLAGGSDTQYF. CDR3 DNA sequence: TGTGCCAGCAGTCAAAGGCTAGCGGGGGGATCGGATACGCAGTATTTT. The genes are TRBV2 and TRBJ2-3, with TRBD2 identical over 11 bases. J was trimmed by 6 bases and V by 5 bases; bases with no gene match: 10. Germline CDR1 is SNHLY and CDR2 is FYNNEI. The length of the CDR3 is 16 residues.